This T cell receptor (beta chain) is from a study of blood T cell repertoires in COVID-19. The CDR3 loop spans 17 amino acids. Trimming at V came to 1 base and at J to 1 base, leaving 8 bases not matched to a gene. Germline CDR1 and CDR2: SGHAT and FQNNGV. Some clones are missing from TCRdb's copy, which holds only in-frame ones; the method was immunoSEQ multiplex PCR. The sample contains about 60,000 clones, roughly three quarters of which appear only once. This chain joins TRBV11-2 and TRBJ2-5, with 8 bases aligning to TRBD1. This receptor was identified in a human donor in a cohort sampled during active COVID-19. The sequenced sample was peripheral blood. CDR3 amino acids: CASSLVTRTGPQETQYF. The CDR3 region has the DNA TGTGCCAGCAGCTTAGTCACACGGACAGGGCCCCAAGAGACCCAGTACTTC.